Listed below are T cell receptor beta chains from one sample, sequenced in a study of blood T cell repertoires in COVID-19. Clones were sequenced by immunoSEQ multiplex PCR, and TCRdb holds only the in-frame ones, with some missing. The table includes a few hundred thousand clones, roughly 89% detected once. The sequencing input was peripheral blood. The receptors were gathered from a man in his 60s who had recovered from COVID-19. Both conserved end residues are part of each CDR3.

CDR3: CASSQDRGRTDTQYF; V: TRBV7-3
CDR3: CASSFSTRTNEKLFF; V: TRBV6-5
CDR3: CASSSGTGTSNQPQHF; V: TRBV28
CDR3: CASSLLRGLDYGYTF; V: TRBV28
CDR3: CASSLGGTTRSYNEQFF; V: TRBV5-1
CDR3: CASSYSPVSAYEQYF; V: TRBV6-5
CDR3: CASSGETSFYSYEQYF; V: TRBV6-1
CDR3: CASSFGGANRRNQPQHF; V: TRBV28
CDR3: CASSLSRDTSYTF; V: TRBV7-3
CDR3: CASSWSVLALASQPQHF; V: TRBV27
CDR3: CASSLSDYGYTF; V: TRBV28
CDR3: CASSLSTLGTGYGYTF; V: TRBV5-1
CDR3: CASSPGRSYEQYF; V: TRBV19
CDR3: CASSTTGPRVNQPQHF; V: TRBV28
CDR3: CASSQPRRDRFYEQYF; V: TRBV3-1/TRBV3-2
CDR3: CASSLQPSGGEETQYF; V: TRBV5-1
CDR3: CASMGFGNTIYF; V: TRBV2
CDR3: CASSPNTYSNQPQHF; V: TRBV19
CDR3: CASSYSFSTDTQYF; V: TRBV7-2
CDR3: CASSPLGQSSGNTIYF; V: TRBV19
CDR3: CASSHSRGNTGELFF; V: TRBV3-1/TRBV3-2
CDR3: CASSPGQGLIETQYF; V: TRBV5-1
CDR3: CASTLEGEGWFF; V: TRBV2
CDR3: CASSQGAGSGNTIYF; V: TRBV6-1
CDR3: CAISVNRNNSPLHF; V: TRBV10-3
CDR3: CASSKVGTRRYRPQHF; V: TRBV21-1
CDR3: CASKKDRAGRYGYTF; V: TRBV2
CDR3: CASSAGRGRRVEQFF; V: TRBV2
CDR3: CASSLLGSGGETQYF; V: TRBV5-1
CDR3: CASSLDRGPAFF; V: TRBV14
CDR3: CASSSSGVYNEQFF; V: TRBV7-9
CDR3: CASRIGQGFIQYF; V: TRBV12-3/TRBV12-4
CDR3: CASTGQGDQPQHF; V: TRBV19
CDR3: CASSIQASSYEQYF; V: TRBV5-1
CDR3: CASGLPGHRETQYF; V: TRBV27
CDR3: CASSFKTTPGQGAQMNTEAFF; V: TRBV27
CDR3: CASSGSSGSKYYEQYF; V: TRBV25-1